This T cell receptor (beta chain) comes out of a study of identical twins. V lost 6 bases and J 8 bases, leaving 14 bases between the germline ends. The CDR3 extends over 13 amino acids. This clonotype was seen at least ten times. TCRdb ran MiXCR on the 5' RACE reads and lists one entry per CDR3 protein. The table shows some 590,000 distinct CDR3 sequences, with 9% to 10% occurring only once. This same sample was also part of a study on yellow fever vaccine responses in identical twins.

The sequence was obtained from a woman under 30 in good health. The rearrangement links TRBV12-3 or TRBV12-4 to TRBJ2-1; D is tentatively TRBD1 or TRBD2 (5 bases each). Sequencing was performed on PBMCs. CDR3 sequence reads: CASSPDILDEQFF. As DNA, the CDR3 is TGTGCCAGCAGCCCGGACATACTAGATGAGCAGTTCTTC.